The source of this TCR beta chain is a study of blood T cells in healthy people across ages. V was shortened by 3 bases and J by 0 bases, with 6 bases between the two germline ends. Germline CDR1 and CDR2: SGDLS and YYNGEE. This CDR3 comprises 14 residues. As to this clonotype: Its antigen is not known.

A second PCR, run for about 7 to 11 cycles, used a sample-barcoded 5' primer plus a J-beta primer mix. TCRdb independently ran MiXCR on the 5' RACE reads; one entry per CDR3 protein. The table has hundreds of thousands of distinct CDR3 sequences, roughly two fifths seen once. Peripheral blood was drawn, ten milliliters per donor. The study's findings and limits: Unsorted PBMCs blocked a conclusive comparison of naive and antigen-experienced cells. Roughly linear age-related decline in beta diversity appeared, significant by age roughly 40.

The origin of this receptor is a woman in her fifties or sixties in good health. Sequencing used blood. The chain recombines TRBV9 with TRBJ2-2; a possible D gene is TRBD2 (5 bases). The CDR3 sequence is CASSAGTNTGELFF. The CDR3 DNA sequence: TGTGCCAGCAGCGCGGGGACGAACACCGGGGAGCTGTTTTTT.